This T cell receptor (beta chain) was profiled in a study of control samples from healthy donors and cancer patients. Measured with immunoSEQ multiplex PCR; TCRdb has only the in-frame clones, and not every one. The sample lists about 86,000 clones, about 94% occurring once. The germline V and J ends were trimmed by 4 bases and 2 bases, with 11 bases remaining between them. Germline V lookup: CDR1 LNHDA, CDR2 SQIVND (reference sequence). The CDR3 totals 14 residues. Material for sequencing was blood. The sequence came from a woman aged 18-30 years in good health. The V gene is TRBV19, the J gene TRBJ1-2; D uncertain. This CDR3 reads CASSRGFMNYGYTF. CDR3 nucleotide sequence: TGTGCCAGTAGTAGGGGATTCATGAACTATGGCTACACCTTC.